Listed below are T cell receptor beta chains from one sample, sequenced in a study of shared clonotypes between healthy human individuals. Libraries were prepared by immunoSEQ multiplex PCR; TCRdb keeps only in-frame clonotypes and omits some of them. The data show approximately 480,000 clones, approximately 79% seen once. Sequenced: PBMCs. The receptors here all came from a woman aged 40 to 50 in good health. Some clones in this sample may be carry-over from other donors' samples. Each CDR3 is given with its conserved first and last residue. The D gene is left open where the match is weak. Size values are once, few and many counts, or a class for expanded clones, and some rows have none.

TGTGCCAGCAGTTCCTGGACAGGCTCCAATGAGCAGTTCTTC,CASSSWTGSNEQFF,.,TRBV7-6,TRBD1,TRBJ2-1
TGTGCCAGCAGCGGGACTAGCCTTAACAATGAGCAGTTCTTC,CASSGTSLNNEQFF,few,TRBV7-2,TRBD2,TRBJ2-1
TGTGCCAGCAGCTCCGGGGACAGGCTTCTTTCGCCCCAGCATTTT,CASSSGDRLLSPQHF,.,TRBV7-8,TRBD1,TRBJ1-5
TGTGCCCGGAGTGTGAGGCGGAACACCGGGGAGCTGTTTTTT,CARSVRRNTGELFF,once,TRBV30,.,TRBJ2-2
TGTGCCTGGAGTTTGACAGCATTGAACACTGAAGCTTTCTTT,CAWSLTALNTEAFF,.,TRBV30,.,TRBJ1-1
TGTGCCAGCAGCCTTGTGGGGGGCTACGAGCAGTACTTC,CASSLVGGYEQYF,once,TRBV27,.,TRBJ2-7
TGTGCCAGCAGTGACTGGCCTCAAACAGATACGCAGTATTTT,CASSDWPQTDTQYF,.,TRBV6-1,.,TRBJ2-3
TGTGCCAGCAGTCGGACAGAGCTGCTAAATCAGCCCCAGCATTTT,CASSRTELLNQPQHF,.,TRBV28,.,TRBJ1-5
TGTGCCAGCAGCTTAGCCAACAACAGGGAGCAGTACTTC,CASSLANNREQYF,.,TRBV7-6,.,TRBJ2-7
TGTGCCAGCAGGGGCCCCCGGCGGGAGAGAAACGAGCAGTACTTC,CASRGPRRERNEQYF,.,TRBV2,TRBD2,TRBJ2-7
TGTGCCAGCAGTGGACGGGTGAACACCGGGGAGCTGTTTTTT,CASSGRVNTGELFF,.,TRBV2,.,TRBJ2-2
TGTGCCACCAGCAGATCCCGGACAGTTAATCAGCCCCAGCATTTT,CATSRSRTVNQPQHF,.,TRBV15,.,TRBJ1-5
TGTGCCAGCAGCCCTCGTGGCAGGGATGGAGATACGCAGTATTTT,CASSPRGRDGDTQYF,.,TRBV11-3,.,TRBJ2-3
TGTGCCAGCAGTTGGGCTACGGCGAACACCGGGGAGCTGTTTTTT,CASSWATANTGELFF,.,TRBV6-6,.,TRBJ2-2
TGTGCCAGCAGCGCGCGGTTAACTAGCGGGGCCACAGATACGCAGTATTTT,CASSARLTSGATDTQYF,.,TRBV9,TRBD2,TRBJ2-3
TGCGCCAGCAGCCCAAGGACAGGGAAAAACATTCAGTACTTC,CASSPRTGKNIQYF,.,TRBV5-1,TRBD1,TRBJ2-4
TGTGCCAGTAGTCTTGGACAGGTACCCTACGAGCAGTACTTC,CASSLGQVPYEQYF,.,TRBV19,TRBD1,TRBJ2-7
TGTGCCAGCACCGTCGACGACGGGGAGCTGTTTTTT,CASTVDDGELFF,.,TRBV9,.,TRBJ2-2
TGTGCCAGCAGCTTGACATGGGGGGCTGAAGGACAGCCCCAGCATTTT,CASSLTWGAEGQPQHF,.,TRBV7-2,.,TRBJ1-5
TGTGCCAGCACCCCGACTAGGGACTACGAGCAGTACTTC,CASTPTRDYEQYF,.,TRBV28,.,TRBJ2-7
TGTGCCAGCAGCCAAGAAGTGGGGGGAGTTGGAGAGACCCAGTACTTC,CASSQEVGGVGETQYF,.,TRBV4-2,.,TRBJ2-5
TGTGCCAGCATGGAAGCGGGGATCAATGAGCAGTTCTTC,CASMEAGINEQFF,.,TRBV28,TRBD2,TRBJ2-1
TGTGCCAGTTCCGTGGGGGCGAGAATTAATGAAAAACTGTTTTTT,CASSVGARINEKLFF,many,TRBV19,.,TRBJ1-4